Sequencing of this T cell receptor (beta chain) was carried out in a study of blood T cell repertoires in COVID-19. Study overall: T cells, B-cell-depleted T cells, or PBMCs provided the cDNA or gDNA that served as material.

In Seattle, patients joined the study during active infection and were tracked longitudinally. The data were produced by immunoSEQ multiplex PCR, yet TCRdb's version contains in-frame clones alone and is incomplete. Of under 450,000 clones in the sample, about 88% were seen once. Germline V CDR1 and CDR2: LGHDT, YNNKEL (reference sequence). Trimming left V 3 bases short and J 7 bases short, with 16 bases between. This CDR3 contains 15 residues. The V call is TRBV3-1 (or the pseudogene TRBV3-2), the J call TRBJ1-5; TRBD1 might be the D (6 bases). The specimen was peripheral blood. This receptor was obtained from a woman aged 60-75 years with COVID-19, enrolled during active disease. The CDR3 coding sequence is TGTGCCAGCAGCCACCGCGTCGGGGGGCGGCAGCCCCAGCATTTT. It codes for CASSHRVGGRQPQHF.